The 9 T cell receptor beta chains in this list originate from one sample, sequenced in a study of blood T cell repertoires in COVID-19. Assay used: immunoSEQ multiplex PCR; TCRdb lists only in-frame clones, some missing. The sample consists of 180,000 or so clones, nearly 90% of them appearing once. The sample consisted of PBMCs or T cells enriched from blood (not recorded which). The receptor set was obtained from a woman aged 40 to 50 with acute COVID-19.

This sequence joins TRBV15 and TRBJ1-4; a weak D match, TRBD1 (5 bases). From germline, CDR1 is LNHNV and CDR2 YYDKDF (reference sequence). V was clipped by 3 bases and J by 2 bases, with 16 bases between them. This CDR3 region has 17 residues. CDR3 residues: CATSSSGGGRTNEKLFF. The DNA for the CDR3 is TGTGCCACCAGCAGCTCTGGGGGGGGTCGGACTAATGAAAAACTGTTTTTT.

In this sample, this clone turned up a few times. The V gene is TRBV10-1, the J gene TRBJ1-1; 8 nucleotides line up with TRBD1. With 8 bases clipped from V and 1 base from J, the junction kept 9 bases outside the gene matches. Looked up from germline, CDR1 is WNHNN and CDR2 is SYGVQD (reference sequence). The CDR3 length is 15 residues. Written as DNA, the CDR3 is TGCGCCAGCCGGTGGACAGGGACTCGGAACACTGAAGCTTTCTTT. It specifies CASRWTGTRNTEAFF.

Here the CDR3 reads CASGFPRQGADPYTQYF. In DNA, the CDR3 is TGTGCTAGTGGTTTCCCCAGACAGGGAGCTGACCCATATACGCAGTATTTT. The chain recombines TRBV12-5 with TRBJ2-3; 7 bases align to TRBD1. The V gene end was trimmed by 3 bases and the J gene end by 7 bases; junction bases not matched to a gene: 16. CDR3 length: 17 residues. Looked up from germline, CDR1 is LGHNT and CDR2 is FRNRAP.

The chain couples TRBV7-2 to TRBJ2-1; TRBD2 matches 11 bases. V trimming: 6 bases; J trimming: 7 bases; junction bases outside the gene matches: 8. This CDR3 is 15 amino acids long. The germline V gene encodes CDR1 SGHTA and CDR2 FQGNSA. The CDR3 DNA reads as TGTGCCAGCAGAGTTACTAGCGGGAGCAGGAATGAGCAGTTCTTC. The encoded protein is CASRVTSGSRNEQFF.

This chain connects TRBV11-2 to TRBJ2-1; perhaps TRBD2 as D (6 bases). CDR1 and CDR2 (germline): SGHAT, FQNNGV. The V end lost 4 bases, the J end lost 7 bases, and 14 bases lay between the germline ends. This CDR3 comprises 14 residues. CDR3 protein: CASSSRLVGNEQFF. The CDR3 coding sequence is TGTGCCAGCAGCTCTAGACTAGTTGGGAATGAGCAGTTCTTC.

This rearrangement joins TRBV5-1 to TRBJ2-7; 9 bases match TRBD1. The junction had 1 base not matched to a gene; V was cut back by 0 bases and J by 0 bases. Germline lookup yields CDR1 SGHRS and CDR2 YFSETQ. The CDR3 consists of 15 residues. CDR3 in DNA: TGCGCCAGCAGCTTGGGGGACAGGGACTCCTACGAGCAGTACTTC. The encoded protein is CASSLGDRDSYEQYF. The full variable domain, in which reference TRBV5-1 and TRBJ2-7 provide the parts outside the CDR3, is KAGVTQTPRYLIKTRGQQVTLSCSPISGHRSVSWYQQTPGQGLQFLFEYFSETQRNKGNFPGRFSGRQFSNSRSEMNVSTLELGDSALYLCASSLGDRDSYEQYFGPGTRLTVT.

The chain joins TRBV2 to TRBJ1-3, with 7 bases fitting TRBD1. V trimming: 6 bases; J trimming: 5 bases; junction bases outside the gene matches: 10. Germline V gene sequence: CDR1 SNHLY, CDR2 FYNNEI. The CDR3 spans 15 residues. CDR3 region: CASSTDRLSRNTIYF. The CDR3 DNA sequence: TGTGCCAGCAGCACGGACAGGTTAAGTCGAAACACCATATATTTT.

This clone was observed a single time. The chain combines TRBV25-1 with TRBJ2-3; 9 bases line up with TRBD2. CDR3 length: 15 residues. CDR1 and CDR2 (germline): MGHDK, SYGVNS. V was pared by 2 bases and J by 2 bases, with 2 bases of the junction left unmatched. The CDR3 DNA is TGTGCCAGCAGTGAAGCTAGCGGGGTCACAGATACGCAGTATTTT. This translates into CASSEASGVTDTQYF.

The rearrangement uses TRBV18 and TRBJ1-1; a weak D match, TRBD1 (5 bases). Germline CDR1 is KGHSH and CDR2 is LQKENI. V was pared by 3 bases and J by 0 bases, with 20 bases between. The CDR3 is made up of 18 amino acids. The CDR3 sequence: CASSPAGTPSPLNTEAFF. The CDR3 nucleotides are TGTGCCAGCTCACCTGCGGGGACCCCAAGTCCCTTGAACACTGAAGCTTTCTTT.